Listed below are T cell receptor beta chains from one sample, sequenced in a study of blood T cell repertoires in COVID-19. The protocol was immunoSEQ multiplex PCR, while the TCRdb copy is restricted to in-frame clones and leaves out a portion. The repertoire includes some 230,000 clones, 82% of them detected once, and 7% to 10% sits in the top ten. The sequenced sample consisted of peripheral blood. These receptors originate from a woman older than 75 with COVID-19, enrolled during active disease. The CDR3 runs from the conserved cysteine through the conserved F or W. Fields, in order: J gene, V gene, D gene, clone size, CDR3 protein, CDR3 DNA. A D gene is named only where the DNA matches it firmly. Size values are once, few and many counts, or a class for expanded clones, and some rows have none.

J: TRBJ2-7; V: TRBV6-5; D: TRBD2; size: few; CDR3: CASRRTSGTSEQYF; DNA: TGTGCCAGCAGAAGGACTAGCGGGACTTCCGAGCAGTACTTC
J: TRBJ2-3; V: TRBV5-1; D: -; size: -; CDR3: CASSPRRERSDTQYF; DNA: TGCGCCAGCAGCCCGCGAAGGGAGCGATCAGATACGCAGTATTTT
J: TRBJ1-2; V: TRBV10-3; D: TRBD1; size: -; CDR3: CAISEKTGNYGYTF; DNA: TGTGCCATCAGTGAGAAGACAGGGAACTATGGCTACACCTTC
J: TRBJ1-6; V: TRBV5-1; D: TRBD1; size: -; CDR3: CASSLGQGNNSPLHF; DNA: TGCGCCAGCAGCTTGGGACAGGGGAATAATTCACCCCTCCACTTT
J: TRBJ1-3; V: TRBV5-1; D: -; size: -; CDR3: CASSYTYTTGGGNTIYF; DNA: TGCGCCAGCAGCTATACTTATACGACAGGAGGTGGAAACACCATATATTTT
J: TRBJ2-6; V: TRBV9; D: TRBD1; size: few; CDR3: CASSPRNPGQGGFSGANVLTF; DNA: TGTGCCAGCAGCCCTCGGAACCCGGGACAGGGAGGTTTCTCTGGGGCCAACGTCCTGACTTTC
J: TRBJ2-3; V: TRBV7-2; D: TRBD2; size: -; CDR3: CASSQLSGRARDTQYF; DNA: TGTGCCAGCAGCCAACTCAGCGGGAGGGCCAGGGATACGCAGTATTTT
J: TRBJ2-3; V: TRBV11-2; D: TRBD2; size: -; CDR3: CASSPSLAGGEDTQYF; DNA: TGTGCCAGCAGCCCTTCCCTAGCGGGGGGCGAGGATACGCAGTATTTT
J: TRBJ2-2; V: TRBV2; D: TRBD2; size: -; CDR3: CASSGGLAGVGELFF; DNA: TGTGCCAGCAGTGGGGGACTAGCGGGAGTCGGGGAGCTGTTTTTT
J: TRBJ2-2; V: TRBV27; D: TRBD2; size: -; CDR3: CASIGGGLAVNTGELFF; DNA: TGTGCCAGCATCGGGGGGGGGCTAGCGGTGAACACCGGGGAGCTGTTTTTT
J: TRBJ2-1; V: TRBV2; D: -; size: -; CDR3: CASSDFRTAQYNEQFF; DNA: TGTGCCAGCAGTGACTTCCGGACAGCTCAATACAATGAGCAGTTCTTC
J: TRBJ1-1; V: TRBV6-2/TRBV6-3; D: -; size: -; CDR3: CASSYFGGPEAFF; DNA: TGTGCCAGCAGTTATTTTGGGGGCCCTGAAGCTTTCTTT
J: TRBJ2-2; V: TRBV6-4; D: TRBD1; size: -; CDR3: CASSPGTANTGELFF; DNA: TGTGCCAGCAGTCCGGGGACAGCGAACACCGGGGAGCTGTTTTTT
J: TRBJ2-2; V: TRBV5-1; D: -; size: -; CDR3: CASSLTPNTGELFF; DNA: TGCGCCAGCAGCTTGACACCGAACACCGGGGAGCTGTTTTTT
J: TRBJ2-6; V: TRBV3-1/TRBV3-2; D: -; size: -; CDR3: CASSIWGHVSSGANVLTF; DNA: TGTGCCAGCAGCATTTGGGGACATGTATCCTCTGGGGCCAACGTCCTGACTTTC
J: TRBJ2-1; V: TRBV27; D: -; size: -; CDR3: CASSLSGTSYNEQFF; DNA: TGTGCCAGCAGTTTATCCGGGACTTCCTACAATGAGCAGTTCTTC
J: TRBJ2-1; V: TRBV11-2; D: -; size: -; CDR3: CASSLGTGGTYNEQFF; DNA: TGTGCCAGCAGCTTAGGGACTGGCGGCACCTACAATGAGCAGTTCTTC
J: TRBJ2-6; V: TRBV9; D: -; size: -; CDR3: CASSVAIGTGANVLTF; DNA: TGTGCCAGCAGCGTAGCTATAGGGACAGGGGCCAACGTCCTGACTTTC
J: TRBJ1-2; V: TRBV3-1/TRBV3-2; D: -; size: -; CDR3: CASSQDADYGYTF; DNA: TGTGCCAGCAGCCAAGACGCGGACTATGGCTACACCTTC
J: TRBJ2-5; V: TRBV2; D: TRBD2; size: -; CDR3: CASSEGVRLAGRETQYF; DNA: TGTGCCAGCAGTGAAGGTGTTCGACTAGCGGGAAGAGAGACCCAGTACTTC
J: TRBJ2-6; V: TRBV7-9; D: TRBD1; size: -; CDR3: CASSTQTGTGANVLTF; DNA: TGTGCCAGCAGCACCCAGACAGGGACTGGGGCCAACGTCCTGACTTTC
J: TRBJ1-5; V: TRBV30; D: -; size: -; CDR3: CAWNSETPNQPQHF; DNA: TGTGCCTGGAATAGTGAGACACCAAATCAGCCCCAGCATTTT
J: TRBJ2-7; V: TRBV3-1/TRBV3-2; D: TRBD1; size: once; CDR3: CASSSRDRAYEQYF; DNA: TGTGCCAGCAGCTCCCGGGACAGGGCCTACGAGCAGTACTTC
J: TRBJ2-5; V: TRBV19; D: -; size: -; CDR3: CASSLGTAGETQYF; DNA: TGTGCCAGTAGTTTAGGGACGGCGGGGGAGACCCAGTACTTC
J: TRBJ1-4; V: TRBV2; D: TRBD1; size: once; CDR3: CASSGDRAVGEKLFF; DNA: TGTGCCAGCAGTGGGGACAGGGCGGTGGGTGAAAAACTGTTTTTT
J: TRBJ1-3; V: TRBV6-5; D: -; size: once; CDR3: CASSYGHTGNTIYF; DNA: TGTGCCAGCAGTTACGGACATACTGGAAACACCATATATTTT
J: TRBJ2-7; V: TRBV5-1; D: TRBD1; size: -; CDR3: CASSGTGVYEQYF; DNA: TGCGCCAGCAGCGGGACAGGGGTTTACGAGCAGTACTTC
J: TRBJ1-4; V: TRBV19; D: TRBD1; size: -; CDR3: CASSIGTGYEKLFF; DNA: TGTGCCAGTAGTATCGGGACAGGGTATGAAAAACTGTTTTTT
J: TRBJ1-1; V: TRBV6-2/TRBV6-3; D: TRBD1; size: -; CDR3: CASSYPDGTGGANTEAFF; DNA: TGTGCCAGCAGTTACCCTGACGGGACAGGGGGCGCGAACACTGAAGCTTTCTTT
J: TRBJ1-3; V: TRBV5-1; D: TRBD1; size: -; CDR3: CASSLGGQGRSGNTIYF; DNA: TGCGCCAGCAGCTTGGGGGGACAGGGACGCTCTGGAAACACCATATATTTT
J: TRBJ2-4; V: TRBV14; D: -; size: few; CDR3: CASSQGTGEGAKNIQYF; DNA: TGTGCCAGCAGCCAAGGTACGGGAGAAGGGGCAAAAAACATTCAGTACTTC
J: TRBJ1-1; V: TRBV5-6; D: -; size: -; CDR3: CASSLGAAETEAFF; DNA: TGTGCCAGCAGCTTGGGGGCCGCCGAGACTGAAGCTTTCTTT
J: TRBJ1-6; V: TRBV5-4; D: -; size: -; CDR3: CASSPRGLHSPLHF; DNA: TGTGCCAGCAGCCCGCGGGGGTTGCATTCACCCCTCCACTTT
J: TRBJ2-3; V: TRBV19; D: -; size: -; CDR3: CASSIGQSTDTQYF; DNA: TGTGCCAGTAGTATTGGACAGTCCACAGATACGCAGTATTTT
J: TRBJ2-2; V: TRBV5-4; D: -; size: -; CDR3: CASSLSGELFF; DNA: TGTGCCAGCAGCTTGTCGGGGGAGCTGTTTTTT
J: TRBJ2-1; V: TRBV2; D: TRBD2; size: -; CDR3: CASRSGSYNEQFF; DNA: TGTGCCAGCAGGAGCGGGAGCTACAATGAGCAGTTCTTC
J: TRBJ1-2; V: TRBV20-1; D: -; size: -; CDR3: CSASWGSNYGYTF; DNA: TGCAGTGCTAGTTGGGGCTCTAACTATGGCTACACCTTC
J: TRBJ2-5; V: TRBV5-1; D: TRBD2; size: -; CDR3: CASSSGTRETQYF; DNA: TGCGCCAGCAGCTCCGGGACTAGAGAGACCCAGTACTTC
J: TRBJ2-1; V: TRBV27; D: TRBD2; size: -; CDR3: CASSLPSGGIHEQFF; DNA: TGTGCCAGCAGTTTACCTAGCGGGGGGATCCATGAGCAGTTCTTC
J: TRBJ2-1; V: TRBV4-1; D: TRBD2; size: -; CDR3: CASSPRLAGRNEQFF; DNA: TGCGCCAGCAGCCCTAGACTAGCGGGCAGAAATGAGCAGTTCTTC
J: TRBJ2-7; V: TRBV4-1; D: TRBD2; size: -; CDR3: CASMGSSGPYEQYF; DNA: TGCGCCAGCATGGGCTCTAGCGGACCCTACGAGCAGTACTTC
J: TRBJ1-2; V: TRBV7-2; D: -; size: -; CDR3: CASSLGREDGYTF; DNA: TGTGCCAGCAGCTTAGGTCGGGAGGATGGCTACACCTTC